The 7 T cell receptor beta chains in this list originate from one sample, sequenced in a study of spatial heterogeneity in lung cancer. TCRdb processed the 5' RACE reads anew with MiXCR; each CDR3 protein has one entry. The sample holds about 38,000 distinct CDR3 sequences, 5.2% seen once. Time point reported: sample taken at primary tumor resection. Source: PBMCs, taken at surgery. Every receptor here comes from a female donor with early-stage non-small cell lung cancer.

J is TRBJ2-7 and V is TRBV3-1; 8 nucleotides agree with TRBD2. The J segment lost 3 bases and the V segment lost 4 bases, leaving 5 bases of the junction unmatched. From germline, CDR1 is LGHDT and CDR2 YNNKEL (reference sequence). The CDR3 runs to 14 residues. CDR3: CASSPIAGNYEQYF. The DNA of the CDR3 is TGTGCCAGCAGCCCTATAGCGGGGAACTACGAGCAGTACTTC.

This clonotype was counted at least ten times. The chain links TRBV7-9 to TRBJ2-7; a weak D match, TRBD1 (5 bases). Trimming pared 7 bases from V and 4 bases from J, leaving 17 bases between. The germline V gene has CDR1 SEHNR and CDR2 FQNEAQ (reference sequence). The CDR3 length is 14 residues. The CDR3 is CASTASGIQYEQYF. The CDR3 coding sequence is TGTGCCAGCACAGCCTCAGGGATACAGTACGAGCAGTACTTC.

The chain uses TRBV20-1 and TRBJ2-2; 9 positions match TRBD2. Germline V lookup: CDR1 DFQATT, CDR2 SNEGSKA (reference sequence). The V segment lost 5 bases and the J segment 6 bases; nucleotides outside the gene matches: 10. The CDR3 sequence is 15 residues long. This CDR3 is CSAVSGVAGAGELFF. The CDR3 DNA reads TGCAGTGCTGTCTCCGGAGTAGCGGGGGCCGGGGAGCTGTTTTTT.

This clonotype was seen only a few times. V is TRBV30 and J is TRBJ1-5, with D unclear. Germline CDR1 is GTSNPN and CDR2 is SVGIG (reference sequence). V lost 0 bases to trimming and J lost 5 bases, with 8 bases between them. The CDR3 loop spans 13 amino acids. The CDR3 is CAWSVFGDQPQHF. In DNA form, the CDR3 reads TGTGCCTGGAGTGTATTTGGGGATCAGCCCCAGCATTTT.

This clonotype was observed many times. The gene calls are TRBV20-1 and TRBJ2-1; D may match TRBD1 or TRBD2 (5 bases each). The V end was cut by 5 bases, the J end by 0 bases, with 11 bases between. This CDR3 has 14 amino acids. The germline CDR1 and CDR2 sequences are DFQATT and SNEGSKA (reference sequence). The CDR3 reads CSAPGRSSYNEQFF. CDR3 nucleotide sequence: TGCAGTGCTCCGGGACGGAGCTCCTACAATGAGCAGTTCTTC.

This clonotype was found many times. This sequence joins TRBV5-6 and TRBJ2-7; D may be TRBD2 (5 bases). The CDR3 totals 14 residues. With 0 bases removed from V and 1 base from J, the gap between germline ends came to 8 bases. Per germline, CDR1 SGHDT and CDR2 YYEEEE. The CDR3 region is CASSLGLSSYEQYF. The CDR3, as DNA: TGTGCCAGCAGCTTGGGACTATCTTCCTACGAGCAGTACTTC.

This clonotype has ten or more counts. The chain employs TRBV12-3 or TRBV12-4 and TRBJ1-5; D call uncertain. The CDR3 has 13 amino acids. The germline V and J ends were trimmed by 4 bases and 10 bases, with 14 bases remaining between them. The CDR3, as DNA: TGTGCCAGCAGTTGGGAAGGGCCTCGACCCCAGCATTTT. Its translation is CASSWEGPRPQHF.